These 4 T cell receptor beta chains originate from one sample sequenced in a study of blood T cell repertoires in COVID-19. Repertoires were generated with immunoSEQ multiplex PCR, while TCRdb's copy carries only in-frame clones and drops some. The table has over 150,000 clones, 65% to 90% seen once; the top ten hold 7% to 10%. The sample taken for sequencing was peripheral blood. The receptors derive from a man aged 50 to 59 with active or convalescent COVID-19.

The chain combines TRBV5-4 with TRBJ1-2; D is undetermined. Trimming pared 2 bases from V and 4 bases from J, leaving 18 bases between. The CDR3 is 16 amino acids. In germline, CDR1 is SGHNT, CDR2 YYREEE (reference sequence). In DNA form, the CDR3 reads TGTGCCAGCAGCTTTCCAGCGGTTGAGGGTAGCTATGGCTACACCTTC. Amino acids: CASSFPAVEGSYGYTF.

The V gene is TRBV19, the J gene TRBJ2-3; 8 nucleotides match TRBD1. V was pared by 4 bases and J by 3 bases, with 3 bases of the junction left unmatched. Germline-derived CDR1 and CDR2 are LNHDA and SQIVND (reference sequence). This CDR3 is 14 amino acids long. This chain's CDR3 is CASSNRGLTDTQYF. The CDR3 DNA sequence: TGTGCCAGTAGTAACAGGGGGTTAACAGATACGCAGTATTTT.

The genes are TRBV5-1 and TRBJ2-2; 14 bases line up with TRBD2. The V segment lost 3 bases and the J segment 4 bases; nucleotides outside the gene matches: 5. Per the germline V gene, CDR1 is SGHRS and CDR2 is YFSETQ. The CDR3 loop spans 17 amino acids. This CDR3 is CASSSGLAGAGTGELFF. The CDR3 DNA sequence: TGCGCCAGCAGCTCGGGACTAGCGGGAGCAGGCACCGGGGAGCTGTTTTTT.

The genes are TRBV19 and TRBJ1-3, with 8 bases fitting TRBD1. This CDR3 has 12 amino acids. In germline, CDR1 is LNHDA, CDR2 SQIVND (reference sequence). V shed 7 bases, J shed 7 bases, and the junction held 3 bases outside the gene matches. The CDR3 sequence is CASNRQGNTIYF. The DNA for the CDR3 is TGTGCCAGTAACAGACAGGGGAACACCATATATTTT.